This T cell receptor (beta chain) appears in the sequencing data of a study of blood T cell repertoires in COVID-19. Study context: The origin of the acute and convalescent COVID-19 samples was the United States, Italy and Spain. PBMCs, B-cell-depleted T cells, or T cells provided the cDNA or gDNA that made up the material.

Original analysis: Quantification of nucleated cells was approximated via reference gene primer amplification. The repertoire was sequenced with immunoSEQ multiplex PCR; TCRdb's copy has only in-frame clones and lacks some. D and trimming were read from the DNA, whereas the V and J calls and clone size are those reported in that table. The sample carries under 250,000 clones, approximately 91% recorded once. This CDR3 region has 16 residues. Germline V gene data show CDR1 as SEHNR and CDR2 as FQNEAQ (reference sequence). After removal of 5 bases from V and 1 base from J, the junction contained 8 bases not matched to a gene. This clone was counted once.

The sequence was collected from a middle-aged woman with acute or convalescent COVID-19. The chain couples TRBV7-9 to TRBJ2-3, with TRBD1 identical over 8 bases. The sequencing sample was made of peripheral blood. The CDR3 spells CASSPAGGDGTDTQYF. The DNA for the CDR3 is TGTGCCAGCAGCCCAGCAGGGGGCGATGGCACAGATACGCAGTATTTT. The full variable domain, in which reference TRBV7-9 and TRBJ2-3 provide the parts outside the CDR3, is DTGVSQNPRHKITKRGQNVTFRCDPISEHNRLYWYRQTLGQGPEFLTYFQNEAQLEKSRLLSDRFSAERPKGSFSTLEIQRTEQGDSAMYLCASSPAGGDGTDTQYFGPGTRLTVL.